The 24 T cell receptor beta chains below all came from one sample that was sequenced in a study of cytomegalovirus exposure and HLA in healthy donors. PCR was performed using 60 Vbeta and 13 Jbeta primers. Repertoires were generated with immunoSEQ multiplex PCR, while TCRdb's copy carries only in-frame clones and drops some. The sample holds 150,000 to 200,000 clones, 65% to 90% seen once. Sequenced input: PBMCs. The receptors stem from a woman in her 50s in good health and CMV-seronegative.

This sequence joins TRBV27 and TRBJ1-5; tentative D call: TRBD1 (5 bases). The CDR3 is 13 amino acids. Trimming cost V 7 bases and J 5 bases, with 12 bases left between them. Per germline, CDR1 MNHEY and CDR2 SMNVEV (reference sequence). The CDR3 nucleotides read TGTGCCAGCACCATGGGAGGGGATCAGCCCCAGCATTTT. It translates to CASTMGGDQPQHF.

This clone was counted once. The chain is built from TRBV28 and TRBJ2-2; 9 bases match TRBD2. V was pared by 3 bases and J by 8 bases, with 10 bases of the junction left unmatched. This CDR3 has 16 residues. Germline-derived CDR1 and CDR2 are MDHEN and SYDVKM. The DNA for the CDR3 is TGTGCCAGCAGTTTCGGAGCGGGAGGAACCTCAGGGGAGCTGTTTTTT. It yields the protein CASSFGAGGTSGELFF.

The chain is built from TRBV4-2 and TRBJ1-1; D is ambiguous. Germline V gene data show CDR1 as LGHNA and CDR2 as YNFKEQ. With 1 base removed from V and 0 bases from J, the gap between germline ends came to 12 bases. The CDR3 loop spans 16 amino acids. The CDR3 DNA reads TGTGCCAGCAGCCAAGTTGTTCTTAAAATGAACACTGAAGCTTTCTTT. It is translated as CASSQVVLKMNTEAFF.

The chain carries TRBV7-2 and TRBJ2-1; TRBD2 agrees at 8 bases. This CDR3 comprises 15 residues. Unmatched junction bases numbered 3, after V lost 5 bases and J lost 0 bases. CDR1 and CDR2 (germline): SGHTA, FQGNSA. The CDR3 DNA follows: TGTGCCAGCAGCCATAGCGGGGTCTCCTACAATGAGCAGTTCTTC. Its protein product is CASSHSGVSYNEQFF.

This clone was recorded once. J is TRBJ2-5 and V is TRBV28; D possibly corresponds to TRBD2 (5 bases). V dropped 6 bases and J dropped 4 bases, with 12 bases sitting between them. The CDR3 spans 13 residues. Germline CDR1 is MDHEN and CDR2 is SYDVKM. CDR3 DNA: TGTGCCAGCAGGGGTGGGAGCGGAGAGACCCAGTACTTC. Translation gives CASRGGSGETQYF.

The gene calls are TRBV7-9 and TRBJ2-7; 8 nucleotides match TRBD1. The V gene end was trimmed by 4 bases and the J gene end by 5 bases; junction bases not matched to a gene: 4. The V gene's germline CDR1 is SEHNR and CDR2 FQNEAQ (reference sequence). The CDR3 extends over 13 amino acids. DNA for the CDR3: TGTGCCAGCAGCTGGGCAGGGGGCAACGAGCAGTACTTC. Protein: CASSWAGGNEQYF. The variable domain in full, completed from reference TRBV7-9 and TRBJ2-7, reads DTGVSQNPRHKITKRGQNVTFRCDPISEHNRLYWYRQTLGQGPEFLTYFQNEAQLEKSRLLSDRFSAERPKGSFSTLEIQRTEQGDSAMYLCASSWAGGNEQYFGPGTRLTVT.

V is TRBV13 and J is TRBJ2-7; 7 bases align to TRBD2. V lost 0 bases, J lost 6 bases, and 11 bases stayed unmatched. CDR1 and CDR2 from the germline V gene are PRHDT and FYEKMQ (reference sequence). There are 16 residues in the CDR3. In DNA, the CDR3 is TGTGCCAGCAGCTTAGGACGTGGCGGGAGTTCTACCGAGCAGTACTTC. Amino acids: CASSLGRGGSSTEQYF.

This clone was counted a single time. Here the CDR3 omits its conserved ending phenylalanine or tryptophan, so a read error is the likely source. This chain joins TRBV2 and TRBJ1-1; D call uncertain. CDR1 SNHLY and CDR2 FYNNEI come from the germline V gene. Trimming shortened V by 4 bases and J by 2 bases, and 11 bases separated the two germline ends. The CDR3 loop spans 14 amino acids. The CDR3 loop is CASSGRGRNTEAFL. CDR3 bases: TGTGCCAGCAGTGGTCGAGGCAGAAACACTGAAGCTTTCCTT.

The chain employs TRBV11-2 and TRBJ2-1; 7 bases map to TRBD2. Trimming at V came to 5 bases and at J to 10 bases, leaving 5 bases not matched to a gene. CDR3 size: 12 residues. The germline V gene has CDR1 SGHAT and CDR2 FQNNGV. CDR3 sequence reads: CASSNPGGEQFF. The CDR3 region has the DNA TGTGCCAGCAGCAACCCGGGAGGAGAGCAGTTCTTC.

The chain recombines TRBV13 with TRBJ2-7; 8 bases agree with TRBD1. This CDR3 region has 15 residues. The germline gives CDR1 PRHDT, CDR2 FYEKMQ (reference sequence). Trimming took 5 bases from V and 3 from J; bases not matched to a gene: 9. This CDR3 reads CASSPRGLTRYEQYF. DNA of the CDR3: TGTGCCAGCAGCCCCAGGGGGCTTACGCGCTACGAGCAGTACTTC.

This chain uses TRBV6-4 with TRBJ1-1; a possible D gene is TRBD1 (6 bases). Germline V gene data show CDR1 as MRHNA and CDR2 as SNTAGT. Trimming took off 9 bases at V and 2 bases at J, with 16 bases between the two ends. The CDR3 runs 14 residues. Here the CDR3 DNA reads TGTGCCAGTTTTATCCGGGACAATAACACTGAAGCTTTCTTT. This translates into CASFIRDNNTEAFF.

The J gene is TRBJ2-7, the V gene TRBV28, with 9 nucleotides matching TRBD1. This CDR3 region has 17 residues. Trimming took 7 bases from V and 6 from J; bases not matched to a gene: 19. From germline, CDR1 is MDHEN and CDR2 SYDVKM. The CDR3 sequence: CASTRDLSGTGFGEQYF. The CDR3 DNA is TGTGCCAGCACCCGAGATCTGTCCGGGACAGGGTTCGGCGAGCAGTACTTC.

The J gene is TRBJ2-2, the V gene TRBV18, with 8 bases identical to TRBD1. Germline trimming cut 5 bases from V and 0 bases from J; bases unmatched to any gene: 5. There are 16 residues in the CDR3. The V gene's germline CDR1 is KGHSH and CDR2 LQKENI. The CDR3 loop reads CASSSTGAANTGELFF. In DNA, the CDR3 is TGTGCCAGCTCATCGACAGGGGCCGCGAACACCGGGGAGCTGTTTTTT.

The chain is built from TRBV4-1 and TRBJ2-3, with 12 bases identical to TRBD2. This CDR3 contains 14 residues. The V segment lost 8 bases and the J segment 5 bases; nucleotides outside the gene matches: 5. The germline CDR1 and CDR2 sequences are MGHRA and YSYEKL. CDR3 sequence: CASARLAGEDTQYF. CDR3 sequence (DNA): TGCGCCAGCGCTCGACTAGCGGGAGAAGATACGCAGTATTTT.

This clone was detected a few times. The CDR3 bases are TGTGCCAGCAGCTTAAGTTCGCGGCAGGAAGCTTTCTTT. Translating it yields CASSLSSRQEAFF. The gene calls are TRBV11-3 and TRBJ1-1; D gene ambiguous. Trimming took off 2 bases at V and 8 bases at J, with 12 bases between the two ends. In germline, CDR1 is SGHNT, CDR2 YENEEA. The CDR3 totals 13 residues.

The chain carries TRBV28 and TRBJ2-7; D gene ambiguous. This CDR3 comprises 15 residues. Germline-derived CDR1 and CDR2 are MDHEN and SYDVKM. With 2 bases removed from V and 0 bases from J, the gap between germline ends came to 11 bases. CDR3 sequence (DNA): TGTGCCAGCAGTTTACCAGCGCCCAGCTCCTACGAGCAGTACTTC. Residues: CASSLPAPSSYEQYF.

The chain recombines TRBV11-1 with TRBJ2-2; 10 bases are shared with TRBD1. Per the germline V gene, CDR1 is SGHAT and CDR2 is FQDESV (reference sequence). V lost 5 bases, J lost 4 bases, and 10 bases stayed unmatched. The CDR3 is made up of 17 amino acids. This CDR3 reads CASSTDLDRGVTGELFF. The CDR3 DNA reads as TGTGCCAGCAGCACTGATTTGGACAGGGGGGTCACCGGGGAGCTGTTTTTT.

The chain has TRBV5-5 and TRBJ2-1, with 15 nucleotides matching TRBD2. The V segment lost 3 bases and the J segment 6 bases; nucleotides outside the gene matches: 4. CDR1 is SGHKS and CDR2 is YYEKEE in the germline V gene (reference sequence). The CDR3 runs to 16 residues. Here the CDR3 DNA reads TGTGCCAGCAGCTCCTGGACTAGCGGGAGGGCCAATGAGCAGTTCTTC. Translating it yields CASSSWTSGRANEQFF.

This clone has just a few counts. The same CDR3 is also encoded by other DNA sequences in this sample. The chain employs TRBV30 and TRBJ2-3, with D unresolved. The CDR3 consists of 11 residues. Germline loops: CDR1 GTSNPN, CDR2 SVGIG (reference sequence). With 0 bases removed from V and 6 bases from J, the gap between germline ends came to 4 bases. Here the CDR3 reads CAWSVLDTQYF. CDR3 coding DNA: TGTGCCTGGAGTGTACTTGATACGCAGTATTTT.

CDR3 sequence reads: CASSLGSGSGSTYEQYF. CDR3 coding DNA: TGCGCCAGCAGCTTGGGATCTGGTAGCGGGAGTACATACGAGCAGTACTTC. The rearrangement uses TRBV5-1 and TRBJ2-7; TRBD2 aligns across 9 bases. Germline loops: CDR1 SGHRS, CDR2 YFSETQ. The CDR3 sequence is 17 residues long. V lost 0 bases, J lost 4 bases, and 11 bases stayed unmatched.

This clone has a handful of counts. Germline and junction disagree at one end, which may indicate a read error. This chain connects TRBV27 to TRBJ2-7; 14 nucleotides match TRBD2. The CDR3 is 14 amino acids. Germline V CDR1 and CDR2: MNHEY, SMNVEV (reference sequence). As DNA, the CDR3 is TGTGACAGCTGCGGGACTAGCGGGAGTCGGGAGCAGTACTTC. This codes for CDSCGTSGSREQYF.

CDR3 in DNA: TGTGCCAGCAGCGTAGTTGCGGGAGGGATAGGTGAGCAGTTCTTC. Translated: CASSVVAGGIGEQFF. This chain uses TRBV9 with TRBJ2-1; 9 bases are shared with TRBD2. The CDR3 extends over 15 amino acids. J lost 9 bases, V lost 0 bases, and 7 bases had no gene match. Germline V gene lookup returns CDR1 SGDLS and CDR2 YYNGEE. The full variable domain, rest sourced from reference TRBV9 and TRBJ2-1, is DSGVTQTPKHLITATGQRVTLRCSPRSGDLSVYWYQQSLDQGLQFLIQYYNGEERAKGNILERFSAQQFPDLHSELNLSSLELGDSALYFCASSVVAGGIGEQFFGPGTRLTVL.

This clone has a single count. CDR3 coding DNA: TGCGCCAGCAGCCAAGTGGGGGGGGGCAGGGCCGGGGAGCCCCAGCATTTT. This gives the protein CASSQVGGGRAGEPQHF. This chain links TRBV4-1 with TRBJ1-5; possible D gene TRBD1, 6 bases. The germline V gene has CDR1 MGHRA and CDR2 YSYEKL. The CDR3 is made up of 17 amino acids. V lost 1 base and J lost 8, with 21 bases in between.

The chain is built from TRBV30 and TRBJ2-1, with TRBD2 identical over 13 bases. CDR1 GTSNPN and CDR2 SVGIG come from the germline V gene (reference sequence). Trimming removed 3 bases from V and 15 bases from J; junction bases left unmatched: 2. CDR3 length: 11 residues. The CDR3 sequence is CAWRTSGRTFF. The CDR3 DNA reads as TGTGCCTGGAGGACTAGCGGGAGGACGTTCTTC. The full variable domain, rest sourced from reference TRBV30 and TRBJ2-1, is SQTIHQWPATLVQPVGSPLSLECTVEGTSNPNLYWYRQAAGRGLQLLFYSVGIGQISSEVPQNLSASRPQDRQFILSSKKLLLSDSGFYLCAWRTSGRTFFGPGTRLTVL.